One T cell receptor beta chain is described in this entry. This record belongs to a study of technical replicates of blood from a handful of donors. This table comes from immunoSEQ multiplex PCR, and its TCRdb copy is limited to in-frame clones, with some not included. The sample lists approximately 97,000 clones, approximately 96% seen once, with around 0.35% in the top ten. J was trimmed by 4 bases and V by 8 bases; bases with no gene match: 5. Per the germline V gene, CDR1 is MNHNS and CDR2 is SASEGT. This CDR3 comprises 12 residues. The chain couples TRBV6-1 to TRBJ2-7; the match to TRBD1 covers 7 bases. The sequence was obtained from a human donor in good health. Material: T cells isolated from PBMCs. The CDR3 spells CASHRGLYEQYF. Written as DNA, the CDR3 is TGTGCCAGCCATAGGGGGCTATACGAGCAGTACTTC.